Reported below is one T cell receptor (beta chain). The antigen is undetermined. The data were taken from a study of cytomegalovirus exposure and HLA in healthy donors. In the study overall: The roughly 670 first-cohort repertoires shared a platform with the approximately 130 validation repertoires, as reported in a later analysis.

This CDR3 contains 15 residues. The germline gives CDR1 SGHDN, CDR2 FVKESK. The V segment lost 1 base and the J segment 0 bases; nucleotides outside the gene matches: 1. The table came from immunoSEQ multiplex PCR; TCRdb's copy has only in-frame clones and leaves some out. The sample holds about 200,000 clones, about 79% seen once. Whole-study findings and limits: The tendency of first-cohort TCR clusters to co-occur in the 90 to 150 validation repertoires was the finding of a later analysis. Across donors, most TCRs were seen rarely, yet some public ones were widespread.

Sequencing used PBMCs. The TCR originated in a woman in her 30s in good health and CMV-seropositive. The chain carries TRBV14 and TRBJ1-2, with 8 bases identical to TRBD1. The DNA of the CDR3 is TGTGCCAGCAGCCAAGGGGGACAGGCTAACTATGGCTACACCTTC. Residues: CASSQGGQANYGYTF.